This T cell receptor beta chain derives from a study of cytomegalovirus exposure and HLA in healthy donors. The donors gave bone marrow, and they were healthy. Primers for the PCR totalled 60 Vbeta and 13 Jbeta. How the authors handled the data: Later reanalysis found 80 million or so unique TCR beta chains, around 10 million of them shared. Sequencing was performed with immunoSEQ multiplex PCR; in TCRdb, only in-frame clones are kept and a portion is missing. D and trimming were read from the DNA, whereas the V and J calls and clone size are those reported in that table. The sample gives roughly 98,000 clones, 70% of which show up once; 2% to 3% is in the top ten. Study-wide results and limits: HLA allele associations emerged for roughly 17,000 TCR beta sequences in a later analysis, at 0.05 false discovery rate. Reportedly, HLA-A and HLA-B alleles of most subjects were accurately predicted from TCR beta.

This clone showed up just a few times. Antigen specificity is unknown. The germline V gene has CDR1 MNHNY and CDR2 SVGAGI (reference sequence). V was shortened by 7 bases and J by 3 bases, with 6 bases between the two germline ends. This CDR3 region has 11 residues. The rearrangement uses TRBV6-6 and TRBJ1-2; TRBD1 might be the D (6 bases). The sequence derives from a man in his forties or fifties in good health and CMV-seronegative. The sample taken for sequencing was PBMCs. For the CDR3, the DNA is TGTGCCAGCAAGGGGGACTATGGCTACACCTTC. Its protein product is CASKGDYGYTF.